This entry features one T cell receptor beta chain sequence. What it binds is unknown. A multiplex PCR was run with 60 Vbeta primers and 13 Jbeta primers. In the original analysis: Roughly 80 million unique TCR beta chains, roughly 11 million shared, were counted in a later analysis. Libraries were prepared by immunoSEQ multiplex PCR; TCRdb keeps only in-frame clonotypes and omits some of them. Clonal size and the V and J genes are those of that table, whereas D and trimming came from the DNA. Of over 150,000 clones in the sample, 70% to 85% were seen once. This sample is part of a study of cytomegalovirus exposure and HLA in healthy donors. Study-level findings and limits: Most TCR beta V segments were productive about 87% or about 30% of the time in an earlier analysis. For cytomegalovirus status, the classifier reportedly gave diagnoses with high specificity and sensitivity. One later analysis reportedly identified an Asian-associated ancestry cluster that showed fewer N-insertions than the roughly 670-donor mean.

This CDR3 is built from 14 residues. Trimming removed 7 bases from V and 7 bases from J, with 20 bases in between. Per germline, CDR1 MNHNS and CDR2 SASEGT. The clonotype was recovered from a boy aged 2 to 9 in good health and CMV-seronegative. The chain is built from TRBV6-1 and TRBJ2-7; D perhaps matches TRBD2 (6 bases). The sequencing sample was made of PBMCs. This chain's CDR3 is CASMRTGLVGEQYF. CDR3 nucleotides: TGTGCCAGCATGCGGACGGGACTCGTGGGTGAGCAGTACTTC.